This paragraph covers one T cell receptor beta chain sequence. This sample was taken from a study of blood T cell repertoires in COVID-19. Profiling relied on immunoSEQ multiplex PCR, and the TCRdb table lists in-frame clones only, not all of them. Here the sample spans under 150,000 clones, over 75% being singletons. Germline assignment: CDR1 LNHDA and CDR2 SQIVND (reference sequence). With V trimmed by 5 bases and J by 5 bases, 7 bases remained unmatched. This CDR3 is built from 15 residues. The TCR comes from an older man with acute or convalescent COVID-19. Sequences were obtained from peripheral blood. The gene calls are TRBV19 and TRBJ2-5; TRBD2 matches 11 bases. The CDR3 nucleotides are TGTGCCAGTAGTGAAACTAGCGGGAGTAGGGAGACCCAGTACTTC. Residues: CASSETSGSRETQYF.